Given below is one T cell receptor (beta chain) in context. Which antigen it targets is not known. Base quality data are lacking; no much larger clone is found one base away. Trimming takes 5 bases from V and 2 bases from J, and the germline ends sit 4 bases apart. Spanning cysteine to phenylalanine, the CDR3 consists of 11 amino acids. The CDR3 DNA has 33 bases and is translated from base 1. Looking up the germline V gene yields CDR1 SGHTA and CDR2 FQGNSA. Libraries were made using the immunoSEQ multiplex PCR assay. For most patients, genomic DNA was isolated using the Qiagen DNeasy Blood and Tissue Kit and was shipped frozen to Adaptive Biotechnologies for TCR sequencing. For most patients, high-throughput TCR-beta CDR3 sequencing of genomic DNA was performed by Adaptive Biotechnologies. Per the original workflow: Adaptive's ImmunoSEQ software was the source of the TCR sequencing data for 18 patients, while three other patients were processed with MiXCR and VDJtools. To correct CD4 versus CD8 sorting errors, sequences present in both subsets at a frequency ratio below 5:1 were removed. CDR3 nucleotide sequences shared by donor and recipient were removed because the origin of these sequences could not be assigned. To count as alloreactive, a clone needed at least 2-fold expansion over unstimulated cells and a minimum CFSE-low frequency of 0.002% (template counts) or 0.001% (read counts). Clones detected in sequenced pre-transplant spleen, lymph node, or MLR CFSE-low populations of the donor or recipient were defined as mappable. Cumulative frequency of alloreactive clones was calculated as a percentage of all sequences weighted by copy number. The source is immuneACCESS, and TCRdb retained only in-frame sequences with V and J called. Part of the clones is not carried over; for the studies checked, unresolved V genes explain less than half of this, and the remainder is unexplained. V and J calls and clone size are those listed in that table; D and trimming were worked out from the DNA. This sample gives roughly 50,000 clones in total; over 90% of them show up just once. The top ten clonotypes cover less than 2.5% of the sample.

Explained via the paper, the time point label denotes: cells obtained before transplantation from donor or recipient. CD3+CD4+ and CD3+CD8+ populations were FACS-sorted from unstimulated pre-transplant donor and recipient cells taken from spleen or lymph nodes. This specimen comes from a study of graft-versus-host responses after intestinal transplantation (dated by TCRdb to 2020 to 2022). About the investigation overall: Recipients received multivisceral, liver-intestinal, or isolated intestinal transplants. Every recipient was given anti-thymocyte globulin induction, followed by approximately 3 years of maintenance tacrolimus and steroids. Graft-versus-host and host-versus-graft alloreactive T cell clones were tracked in the graft, circulation and bone marrow after intestinal transplantation using bulk TCR-beta CDR3 sequencing. To identify alloreactive clones, pre-transplant mixed lymphocyte reaction products were sequenced and then compared with unstimulated pre-transplant donor and recipient T cells. The cohort enrolled 24 intestinal transplant recipients, one of whom was a retransplant, and a few patients without pretransplant specimens were excluded. Donor T cell macrochimerism was defined as a peak of at least 4% donor T cells among recipient peripheral blood mononuclear cells. Instead of going to the commercial service, samples from a few later patients were sequenced in-house on an Illumina MiSeq and processed with MiXCR. Beyond this particular receptor, the publication reports: GvH clones turned up in recipient bone marrow, with some appearing earlier in ileal mucosa or blood, a pattern consistent with an intestinal mucosal origin. The relatively low number and heterogeneity of intestinal transplant patients limited the conclusions. Patients with donor T cell macrochimerism had high GvH to HvG T cell clonal ratios in their allografts. Early after transplant, peak levels of circulating GvH clones were associated with declines in HvG clones.

This chain is built from TRBV7-2 and TRBJ2-7, with no confident D gene call. Here the sequenced sample was unstimulated CD4+ T cells sorted from spleen or lymph node cells, taken before transplant. The TCR comes from a human donor who was the organ donor for an intestinal transplant. The CDR3 reads CASSETYEQYF. The sequenced DNA is TGTGCCAGCAGCGAAACCTACGAGCAGTACTTC.